Listed below are T cell receptor beta chains from one sample, sequenced in a study of cytomegalovirus exposure and HLA in healthy donors. TCRdb's table, derived via immunoSEQ multiplex PCR, lists solely in-frame clones and lacks some. The data show some 160,000 clones, with more than 65% seen just once and 5% to 7% held by the top ten. Source material: PBMCs. The receptors were gathered from a man aged 50-59 years in good health and CMV-seropositive. Both conserved end residues are part of each CDR3. Fields, in order: J gene, clone size, D gene, V gene, CDR3 DNA, CDR3 protein. D genes are given only for firm matches. Rows give clone size only sometimes, using once, few, many, or a class for an expanded clone.

>TRBJ2-7|once|TRBD1|TRBV11-2
TGTGCCATTGGCGACAGGGGGCTTAGGAGCTACGAGCAGTACTTC
CAIGDRGLRSYEQYF
>TRBJ2-5|NA|TRBD1|TRBV5-1
TGCGCCAGCAGCTTGCGGCAGGGGGCGCGCGGGGACGAGACCCAGTACTTC
CASSLRQGARGDETQYF
>TRBJ1-1|NA|TRBD1|TRBV6-1
TGTGCCAGCAGTGGACAGGGTGCGAACACTGAAGCTTTCTTT
CASSGQGANTEAFF
>TRBJ2-3|NA|TRBD2|TRBV5-1
TGCGCCAGCAGCTCGCGGCAAACTAGCGGGTCCACAGATACGCAGTATTTT
CASSSRQTSGSTDTQYF
>TRBJ2-6|NA|NA|TRBV7-9
TGTGCCAGCAGCCGGGACTCTGGCGGGGCCAACGTCCTGACTTTC
CASSRDSGGANVLTF
>TRBJ2-1|NA|TRBD2|TRBV7-3
TGTGCCAGCAGCGATAAACCGGGACTAGGAAATGGTGGTGAGCAGTTCTTC
CASSDKPGLGNGGEQFF
>TRBJ1-1|NA|NA|TRBV2
TGTGCCAGCAGCCTGGACACTTTCCAAGCTTTCTTT
CASSLDTFQAFF
>TRBJ1-2|NA|NA|TRBV11-2
TGTGCCAGCAGCCAGGGGTGGTATGGCTACACCTTC
CASSQGWYGYTF
>TRBJ1-1|NA|NA|TRBV6-1
TGTGCCAGCAGTGAAGGGGCAGGGTGGGGGCAGGGGACTGAAGCTTTCTTT
CASSEGAGWGQGTEAFF
>TRBJ2-1|NA|TRBD2|TRBV5-1
TGCGCCAGCAGCTTCGGACTAGCGGGAGTAAATGAGCAGTTCTTC
CASSFGLAGVNEQFF
>TRBJ2-2|NA|TRBD2|TRBV5-6
TGTGCCAGCGTTACTAGCGGGACGGGCGGGGAGCTGTTTTTT
CASVTSGTGGELFF
>TRBJ2-1|NA|TRBD2|TRBV10-2
TGCGCCAGCAGAGAACTAGCGGGGATAGACAATGAGCAGTTCTTC
CASRELAGIDNEQFF
>TRBJ1-5|NA|NA|TRBV6-1
TGTGCCAGCAGTGAAATACTAGACGCCATCAATCAGCCCCAGCATTTT
CASSEILDAINQPQHF
>TRBJ1-4|NA|NA|TRBV7-9
TGTGCCAGCAGCTTAGTTCTGGGCCCAGCGGTTGGAGAAAAACTGTTTTTT
CASSLVLGPAVGEKLFF
>TRBJ2-7|NA|NA|TRBV5-1
TGCGCCAGCAGCTTGAGAGGGTCCTACGAGCAGTACTTC
CASSLRGSYEQYF
>TRBJ1-4|NA|TRBD1|TRBV5-5
TGTGCCAGCAGCCGACAGGGAGTCGAAAAACTGTTTTTT
CASSRQGVEKLFF
>TRBJ2-2|NA|TRBD1|TRBV7-9
TGTGCCAGCAGCTCCCTCGACAGGGACACCGGGGAGCTGTTTTTT
CASSSLDRDTGELFF
>TRBJ1-1|NA|TRBD1|TRBV5-1
TGCGCCAGCAGCTTTAGACAGGGTGCTGAAGCTTTCTTT
CASSFRQGAEAFF
>TRBJ1-1|NA|TRBD1|TRBV2
TGTGCCAGAAGGGGGCGTTCCGGAACTGAAGCTTTCTTT
CARRGRSGTEAFF
>TRBJ2-1|NA|TRBD2|TRBV7-3
TGTGCCAGCAGCTTAACGGGCCTAGCGGGGGAAAATGAGCAGTTCTTC
CASSLTGLAGENEQFF
>TRBJ1-5|NA|TRBD1|TRBV5-1
TGCGCCAGCAGCTTGGCCGGACAGGGTGGTCAGCCCCAGCATTTT
CASSLAGQGGQPQHF
>TRBJ1-2|NA|TRBD1|TRBV5-1
TGCGCCAGCAGCCCCTGGACAGGGGTAGAGGGCTACACCTTC
CASSPWTGVEGYTF
>TRBJ1-5|NA|TRBD1|TRBV7-6
TGTGCCAGCAGCCGGGACAGGGGGTCGGTCCTCAATCAGCCCCAGCATTTT
CASSRDRGSVLNQPQHF
>TRBJ2-1|once|TRBD2|TRBV7-8
TGTGCCAGCAGCTTAGAGGAGGCTAGCGGCACCTACAATGAGCAGTTCTTC
CASSLEEASGTYNEQFF